A single sample is the source of the 3 T cell receptor beta chains below, sequenced in a study of blood T cell repertoires in COVID-19 (dated by TCRdb to the early 2020s). The library was built by means of the immunoSEQ multiplex PCR assay. Drawn from immuneACCESS, this table holds only the in-frame rearrangements with V and J called that TCRdb kept. Clones are partly lost; checked studies trace under half to an unresolved V gene and leave the rest unexplained. A total of roughly 220,000 clones appear in this sample, around 80% of them only once. The top ten clones comprise approximately 15% of the sample. What was sequenced was PBMCs or T cells enriched from blood (not recorded which). The receptor source for this set is a man in his forties or fifties who had recovered from COVID-19.

Only one count was recorded for this clone. The chain employs TRBV18 and TRBJ2-5; weak D call: TRBD2 (6 bases). This CDR3 has 15 residues. CDR1 is KGHSH and CDR2 is LQKENI in the germline V gene. The V end was cut by 3 bases, the J end by 4 bases, with 15 bases between. The CDR3 spells CASSPGGSVRETQYF. The CDR3 nucleotides read TGTGCCAGCTCACCGGGGGGTTCGGTACGAGAGACCCAGTACTTC.

The CDR3 region has the DNA TGTGCCAGCAGCGTACTAGCGGGGGACACAGATACGCAGTATTTT. Its translation: CASSVLAGDTDTQYF. V and J are TRBV2 and TRBJ2-3, with 11 nucleotides matching TRBD2. The CDR3 consists of 15 residues. Germline CDR1 is SNHLY and CDR2 is FYNNEI. V gave up 6 bases and J gave up 2 bases; unmatched junction bases: 4.

Regarding this clone: In the same sample, other DNA sequences code for this CDR3. The chain couples TRBV18 to TRBJ1-4; TRBD1 aligns across 7 bases. From germline, CDR1 is KGHSH and CDR2 LQKENI. The CDR3 totals 13 residues. V gave up 6 bases and J gave up 5 bases; unmatched junction bases: 3. The CDR3 DNA reads TGTGCCAGCTCTGGACAGGCGAATGAAAAACTGTTTTTT. Translated: CASSGQANEKLFF.